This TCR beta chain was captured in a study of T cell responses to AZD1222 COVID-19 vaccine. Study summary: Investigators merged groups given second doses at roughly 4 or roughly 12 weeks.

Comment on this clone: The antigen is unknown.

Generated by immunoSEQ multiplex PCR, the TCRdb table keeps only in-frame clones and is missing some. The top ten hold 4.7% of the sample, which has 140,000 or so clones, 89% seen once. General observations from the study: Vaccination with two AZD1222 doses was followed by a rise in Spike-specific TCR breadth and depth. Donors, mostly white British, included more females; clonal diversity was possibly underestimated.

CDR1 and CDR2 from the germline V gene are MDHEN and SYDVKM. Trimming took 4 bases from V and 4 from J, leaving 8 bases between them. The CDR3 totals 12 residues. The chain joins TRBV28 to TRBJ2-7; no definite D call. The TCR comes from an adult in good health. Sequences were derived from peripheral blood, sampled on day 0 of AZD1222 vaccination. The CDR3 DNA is TGTGCCAGCAGTTCTGGGGTGTACGAGCAGTACTTC. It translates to CASSSGVYEQYF.